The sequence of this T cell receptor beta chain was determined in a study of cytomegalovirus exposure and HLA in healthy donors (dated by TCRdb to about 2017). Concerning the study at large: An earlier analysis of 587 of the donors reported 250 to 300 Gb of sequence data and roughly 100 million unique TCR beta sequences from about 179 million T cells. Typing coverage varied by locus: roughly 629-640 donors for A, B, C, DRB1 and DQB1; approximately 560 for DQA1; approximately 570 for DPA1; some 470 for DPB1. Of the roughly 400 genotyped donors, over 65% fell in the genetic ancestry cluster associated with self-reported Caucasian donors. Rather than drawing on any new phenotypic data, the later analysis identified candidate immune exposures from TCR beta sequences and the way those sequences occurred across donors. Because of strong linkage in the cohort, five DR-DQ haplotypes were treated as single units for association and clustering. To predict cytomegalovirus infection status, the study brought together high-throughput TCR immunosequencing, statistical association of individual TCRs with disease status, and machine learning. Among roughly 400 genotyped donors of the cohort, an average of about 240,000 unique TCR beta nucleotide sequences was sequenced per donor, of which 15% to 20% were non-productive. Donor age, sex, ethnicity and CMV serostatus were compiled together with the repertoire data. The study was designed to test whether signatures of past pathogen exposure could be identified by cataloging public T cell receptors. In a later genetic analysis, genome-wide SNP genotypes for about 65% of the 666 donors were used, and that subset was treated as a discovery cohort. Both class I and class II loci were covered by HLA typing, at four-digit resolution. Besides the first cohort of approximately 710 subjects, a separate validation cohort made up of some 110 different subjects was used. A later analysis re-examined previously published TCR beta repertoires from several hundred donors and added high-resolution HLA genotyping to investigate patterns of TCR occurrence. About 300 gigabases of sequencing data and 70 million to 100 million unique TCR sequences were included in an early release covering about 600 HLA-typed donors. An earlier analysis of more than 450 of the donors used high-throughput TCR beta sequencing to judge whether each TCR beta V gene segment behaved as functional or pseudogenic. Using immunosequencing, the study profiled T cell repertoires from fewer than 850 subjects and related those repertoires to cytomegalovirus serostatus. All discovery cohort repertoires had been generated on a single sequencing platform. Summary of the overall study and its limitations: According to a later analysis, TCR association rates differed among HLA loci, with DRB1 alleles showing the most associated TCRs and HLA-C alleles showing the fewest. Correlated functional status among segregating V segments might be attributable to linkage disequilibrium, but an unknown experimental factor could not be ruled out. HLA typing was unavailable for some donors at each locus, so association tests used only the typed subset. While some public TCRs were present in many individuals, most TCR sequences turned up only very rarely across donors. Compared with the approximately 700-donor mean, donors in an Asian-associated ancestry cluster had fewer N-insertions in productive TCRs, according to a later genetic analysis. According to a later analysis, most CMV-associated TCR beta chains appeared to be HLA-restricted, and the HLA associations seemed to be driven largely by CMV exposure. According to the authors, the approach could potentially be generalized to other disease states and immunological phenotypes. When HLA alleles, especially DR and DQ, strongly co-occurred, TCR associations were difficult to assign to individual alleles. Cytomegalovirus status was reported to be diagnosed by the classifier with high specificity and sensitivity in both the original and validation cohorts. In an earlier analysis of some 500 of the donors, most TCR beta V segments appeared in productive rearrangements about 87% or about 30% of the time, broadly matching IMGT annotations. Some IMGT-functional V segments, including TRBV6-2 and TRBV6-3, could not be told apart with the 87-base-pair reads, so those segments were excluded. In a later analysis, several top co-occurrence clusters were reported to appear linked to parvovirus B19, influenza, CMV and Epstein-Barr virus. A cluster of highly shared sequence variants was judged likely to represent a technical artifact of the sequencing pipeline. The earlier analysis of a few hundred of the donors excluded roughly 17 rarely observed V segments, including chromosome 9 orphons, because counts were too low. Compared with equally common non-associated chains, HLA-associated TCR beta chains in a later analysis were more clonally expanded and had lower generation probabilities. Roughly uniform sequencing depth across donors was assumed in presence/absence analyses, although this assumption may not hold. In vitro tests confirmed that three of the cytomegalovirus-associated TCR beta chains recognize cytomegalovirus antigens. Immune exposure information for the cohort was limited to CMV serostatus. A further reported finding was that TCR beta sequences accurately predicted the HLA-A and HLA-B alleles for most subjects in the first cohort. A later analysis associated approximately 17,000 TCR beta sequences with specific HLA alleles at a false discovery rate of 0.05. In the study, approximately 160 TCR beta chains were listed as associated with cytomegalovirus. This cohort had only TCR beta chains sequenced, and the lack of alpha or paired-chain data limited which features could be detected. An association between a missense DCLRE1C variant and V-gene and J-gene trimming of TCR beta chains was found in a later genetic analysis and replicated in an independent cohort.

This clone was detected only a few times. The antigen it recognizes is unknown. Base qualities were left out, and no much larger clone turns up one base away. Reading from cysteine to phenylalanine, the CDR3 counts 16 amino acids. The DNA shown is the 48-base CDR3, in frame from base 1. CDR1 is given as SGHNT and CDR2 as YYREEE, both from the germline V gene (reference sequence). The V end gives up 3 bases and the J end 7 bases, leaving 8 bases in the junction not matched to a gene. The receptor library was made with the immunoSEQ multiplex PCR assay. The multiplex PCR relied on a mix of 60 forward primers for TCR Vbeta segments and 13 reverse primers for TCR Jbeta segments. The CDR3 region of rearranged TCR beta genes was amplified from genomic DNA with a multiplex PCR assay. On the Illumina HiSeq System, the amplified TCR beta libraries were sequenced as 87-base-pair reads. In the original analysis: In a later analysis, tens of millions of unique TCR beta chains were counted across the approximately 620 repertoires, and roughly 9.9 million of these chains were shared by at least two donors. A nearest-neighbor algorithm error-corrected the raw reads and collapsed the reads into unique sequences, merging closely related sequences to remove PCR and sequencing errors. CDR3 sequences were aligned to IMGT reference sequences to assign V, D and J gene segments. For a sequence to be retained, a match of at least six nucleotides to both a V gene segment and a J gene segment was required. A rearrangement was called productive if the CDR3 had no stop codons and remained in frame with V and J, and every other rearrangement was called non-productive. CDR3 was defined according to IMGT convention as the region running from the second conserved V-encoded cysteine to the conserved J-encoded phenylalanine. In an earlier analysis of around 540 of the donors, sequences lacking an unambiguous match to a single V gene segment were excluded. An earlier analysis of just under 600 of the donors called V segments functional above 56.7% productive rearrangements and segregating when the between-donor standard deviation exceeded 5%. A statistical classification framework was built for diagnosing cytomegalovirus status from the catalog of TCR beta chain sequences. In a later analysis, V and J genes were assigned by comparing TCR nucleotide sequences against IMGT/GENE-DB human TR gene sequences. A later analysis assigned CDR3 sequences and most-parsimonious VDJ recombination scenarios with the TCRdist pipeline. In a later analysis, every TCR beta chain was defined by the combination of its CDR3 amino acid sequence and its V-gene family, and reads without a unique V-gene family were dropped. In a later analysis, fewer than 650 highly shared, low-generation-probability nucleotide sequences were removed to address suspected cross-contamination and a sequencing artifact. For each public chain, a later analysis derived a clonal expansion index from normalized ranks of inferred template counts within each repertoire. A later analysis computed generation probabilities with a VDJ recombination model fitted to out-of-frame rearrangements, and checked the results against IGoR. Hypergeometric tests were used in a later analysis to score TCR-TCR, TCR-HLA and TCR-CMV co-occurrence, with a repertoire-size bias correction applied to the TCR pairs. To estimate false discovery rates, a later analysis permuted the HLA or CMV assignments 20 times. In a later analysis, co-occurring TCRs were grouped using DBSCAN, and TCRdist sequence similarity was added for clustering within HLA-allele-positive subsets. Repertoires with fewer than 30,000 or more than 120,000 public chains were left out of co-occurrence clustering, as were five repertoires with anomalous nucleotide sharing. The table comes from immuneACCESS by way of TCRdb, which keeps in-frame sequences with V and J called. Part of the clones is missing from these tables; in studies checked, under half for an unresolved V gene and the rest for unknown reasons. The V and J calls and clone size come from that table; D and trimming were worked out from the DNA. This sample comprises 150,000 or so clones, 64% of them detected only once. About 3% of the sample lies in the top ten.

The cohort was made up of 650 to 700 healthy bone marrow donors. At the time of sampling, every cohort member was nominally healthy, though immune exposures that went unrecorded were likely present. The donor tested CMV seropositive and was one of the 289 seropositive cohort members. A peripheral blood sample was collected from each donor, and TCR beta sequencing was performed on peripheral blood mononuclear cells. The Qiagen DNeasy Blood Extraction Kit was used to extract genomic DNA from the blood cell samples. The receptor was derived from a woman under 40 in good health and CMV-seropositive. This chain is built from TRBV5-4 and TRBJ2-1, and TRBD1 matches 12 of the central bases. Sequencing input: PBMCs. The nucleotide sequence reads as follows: TGTGCCAGCAGCTATGTTATGGGACAGGGGGCAAATGAGCAGTTCTTC. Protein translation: CASSYVMGQGANEQFF.